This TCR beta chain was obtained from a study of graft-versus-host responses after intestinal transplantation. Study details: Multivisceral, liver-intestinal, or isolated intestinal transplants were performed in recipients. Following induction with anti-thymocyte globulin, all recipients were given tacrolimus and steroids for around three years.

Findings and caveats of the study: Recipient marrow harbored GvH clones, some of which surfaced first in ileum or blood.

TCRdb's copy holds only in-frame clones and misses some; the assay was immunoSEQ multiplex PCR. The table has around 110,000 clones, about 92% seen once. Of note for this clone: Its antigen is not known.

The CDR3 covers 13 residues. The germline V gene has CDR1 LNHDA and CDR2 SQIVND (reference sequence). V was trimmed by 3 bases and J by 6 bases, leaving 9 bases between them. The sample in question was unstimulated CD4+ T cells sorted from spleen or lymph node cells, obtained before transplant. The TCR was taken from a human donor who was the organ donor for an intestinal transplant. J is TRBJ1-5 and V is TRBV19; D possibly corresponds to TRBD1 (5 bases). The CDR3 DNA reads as TGTGCCAGTAGTATTAAGGGGACTCAGCCCCAGCATTTT. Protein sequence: CASSIKGTQPQHF. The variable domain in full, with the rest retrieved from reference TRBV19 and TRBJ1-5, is DGGITQSPKYLFRKEGQNVTLSCEQNLNHDAMYWYRQDPGQGLRLIYYSQIVNDFQKGDIAEGYSVSREKKESFPLTVTSAQKNPTAFYLCASSIKGTQPQHFGDGTRLSIL.